This T cell receptor (beta chain) was identified in a study of T cell responses to AZD1222 COVID-19 vaccine. As to this clone: The antigen is not known.

The protocol was immunoSEQ multiplex PCR, while the TCRdb copy is restricted to in-frame clones and leaves out a portion. The sample has some 110,000 clones; about 88% are singletons. Study results and limitations: Repertoire sampling occurred only after the peak T cell response. Donors were chiefly white British, with a greater number of females, and clonal diversity was perhaps underestimated. Of the AZD1222 recipients, only five to seven were seropositive at baseline. CD4 TCRs associated with vaccination spanned spike, dominating at 160-218 and 743-854.

Germline loops: CDR1 SEHNR, CDR2 FQNEAQ (reference sequence). Trimming removed 1 base from V and 6 bases from J, with 15 bases in between. The CDR3 is 15 amino acids. The V call is TRBV7-9, the J call TRBJ1-2; weak D call: TRBD1 (5 bases). Here the sequenced sample was peripheral blood, taken on day 0 of AZD1222 vaccination. The receptor's source is an adult in good health. The CDR3 sequence is CASSLGAGTRDGYTF. The DNA for the CDR3 is TGTGCCAGCAGCTTAGGTGCAGGGACGAGAGATGGCTACACCTTC. The full variable domain, with the rest looked up from reference TRBV7-9 and TRBJ1-2, is DTGVSQNPRHKITKRGQNVTFRCDPISEHNRLYWYRQTLGQGPEFLTYFQNEAQLEKSRLLSDRFSAERPKGSFSTLEIQRTEQGDSAMYLCASSLGAGTRDGYTFGSGTRLTVV.